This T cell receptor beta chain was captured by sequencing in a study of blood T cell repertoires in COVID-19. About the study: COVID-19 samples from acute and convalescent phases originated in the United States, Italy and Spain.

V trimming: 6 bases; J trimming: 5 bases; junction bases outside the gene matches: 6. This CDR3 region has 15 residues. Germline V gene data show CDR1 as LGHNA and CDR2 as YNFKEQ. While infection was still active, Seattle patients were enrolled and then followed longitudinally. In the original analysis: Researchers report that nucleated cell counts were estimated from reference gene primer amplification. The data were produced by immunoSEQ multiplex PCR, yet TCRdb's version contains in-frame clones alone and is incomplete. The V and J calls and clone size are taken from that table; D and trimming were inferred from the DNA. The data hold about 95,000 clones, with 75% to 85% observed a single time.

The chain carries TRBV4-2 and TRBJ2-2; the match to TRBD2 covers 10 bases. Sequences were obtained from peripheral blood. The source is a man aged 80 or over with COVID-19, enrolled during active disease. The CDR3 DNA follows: TGTGCCAGCAGGATAGATAGCGGGAGGACCGGGGAGCTGTTTTTT. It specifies CASRIDSGRTGELFF.